The 11 T cell receptor beta chains below come from one sample, sequenced in a study of beta chain features in type 1 diabetes. Investigators reverse transcribed all isolated RNA, so they sequenced expressed TCRB transcripts. Repertoires were generated with immunoSEQ multiplex PCR, while TCRdb's copy carries only in-frame clones and drops some. The table shows fewer than 15,000 clones, with over 60% occurring only once. Their specific antigens are unknown. Study-wide points: Among patients with Type 1 diabetes, TCRB CDR3s were moderately but significantly shorter in every one of the four CD4+ subsets.

What was sequenced was stem cell memory CD4+ T cells from blood. The receptors here all came from a woman aged 18-35 years with type 1 diabetes.

The V call is TRBV30, the J call TRBJ2-5, with 9 nucleotides matching TRBD1. The DNA end is more similar to TRBJ2-7, so the J call may be wrong. CDR3 length equals 15 residues. Germline-derived CDR1 and CDR2 are GTSNPN and SVGIG (reference sequence). CDR3 sequence (DNA): TGTGCCTGGAGTGGCAAGGGACAGGGCTACTACGAGCAGTACTTC. Amino acid sequence: CAWSGKGQGYYEQYF.

The rearrangement uses TRBV21-1 and TRBJ2-7; the table's D call of TRBD2 was not tested on the DNA. TRBV21-1 is a listed pseudogene. This CDR3 contains 15 residues. CDR3 nucleotide sequence: TGTGCCAGCAGCCCCTCGATAGCGGGGGCCTACGAGCAGTACTTC. Its translation is CASSPSIAGAYEQYF.

The chain combines TRBV5-1 with TRBJ1-1; D unclear. The CDR3 length is 13 residues. Trimming pared 0 bases from V and 4 bases from J, leaving 7 bases between. Germline lookup yields CDR1 SGHRS and CDR2 YFSETQ. The CDR3, as DNA: TGCGCCAGCAGCTTGGGAGGGCTCACTGAAGCTTTCTTT. Protein product: CASSLGGLTEAFF.

This rearrangement joins TRBV5-1 to TRBJ2-3; TRBD2 agrees at 8 bases. The junction had 7 bases not matched to a gene; V was cut back by 0 bases and J by 4 bases. The CDR3 is 16 amino acids. Per germline, CDR1 SGHRS and CDR2 YFSETQ. CDR3 loop: CASSLDARGASDTQYF. In DNA, the CDR3 is TGCGCCAGCAGCTTGGATGCGCGGGGGGCTTCAGATACGCAGTATTTT.

This clone was counted between two and nine times. The V gene is TRBV10-3, the J gene TRBJ2-7; 7 bases line up with TRBD2. CDR3 length: 14 amino acids. The V and J ends lost 2 bases and 6 bases, in that order; junction bases with no gene match: 7. CDR1 and CDR2 (germline): ENHRY, SYGVKD. This CDR3 is CAISEGDYSSEQYF. CDR3 DNA: TGTGCCATCAGTGAGGGGGACTATTCCAGCGAGCAGTACTTC.

The chain employs TRBV13 and TRBJ1-5, with a weak D call TRBD1 (6 bases). Trimming cost V 3 bases and J 3 bases, with 15 bases left between them. The CDR3 extends over 16 amino acids. The V gene's germline CDR1 is PRHDT and CDR2 FYEKMQ (reference sequence). CDR3 amino acids: CASSFSRTADNQPQHF. Written as DNA, the CDR3 is TGTGCCAGCAGCTTTAGTCGGACAGCAGACAATCAGCCCCAGCATTTT.

The genes are TRBV7-3 and TRBJ2-1; D might be TRBD2 (6 bases). The germline gives CDR1 SGHTA, CDR2 FQGTGA. CDR3 length: 12 amino acids. The V end was cut by 6 bases, the J end by 8 bases, with 11 bases between. This CDR3 reads CASSSSAYEQFF. In nucleotides, the CDR3 is TGTGCCAGCAGTTCTAGCGCCTATGAGCAGTTCTTC.

This clone was counted only a few times. The chain has TRBV5-4 and TRBJ2-1; 9 bases align to TRBD2. The ends lost 3 bases at V and 4 bases at J; junction bases unmatched: 14. Per germline, CDR1 SGHNT and CDR2 YYREEE (reference sequence). The CDR3 spans 18 residues. CDR3 amino acids: CASSSGTSRHRGYNEQFF. CDR3 sequence (DNA): TGTGCCAGCAGCTCCGGGACTAGCCGCCATCGGGGTTACAATGAGCAGTTCTTC.

The V and J genes are TRBV7-2 and TRBJ2-5; the match to TRBD2 covers 15 bases. Germline values: CDR1 SGHTA, CDR2 FQGNSA. V shed 4 bases, J shed 5 bases, and the junction held 5 bases outside the gene matches. This CDR3 has 16 amino acids. The CDR3 reads CASSYGLAGGEETQYF. In DNA, the CDR3 is TGTGCCAGCAGCTATGGACTAGCGGGGGGGGAGGAGACCCAGTACTTC.

This sequence joins TRBV28 and TRBJ2-5; 7 positions match TRBD2. The CDR3 is 14 amino acids. J was trimmed by 1 base and V by 7 bases; bases with no gene match: 6. The germline V gene encodes CDR1 MDHEN and CDR2 SYDVKM. The CDR3 region is CASTPTSLQETQYF. CDR3 nucleotides: TGTGCCAGCACCCCGACTAGCCTCCAAGAGACCCAGTACTTC.

This chain joins TRBV9 and TRBJ2-3; 7 nucleotides match TRBD2. The CDR3 covers 14 residues. CDR1 is SGDLS, CDR2 YYNGEE, per germline. V trimming: 2 bases; J trimming: 6 bases; junction bases outside the gene matches: 6. CDR3 sequence: CASSVRGDWDTQYF. CDR3 coding DNA: TGTGCCAGCAGCGTCCGGGGGGACTGGGATACGCAGTATTTT. Combining the CDR3 with reference TRBV9 and TRBJ2-3 gives the whole variable domain DSGVTQTPKHLITATGQRVTLRCSPRSGDLSVYWYQQSLDQGLQFLIQYYNGEERAKGNILERFSAQQFPDLHSELNLSSLELGDSALYFCASSVRGDWDTQYFGPGTRLTVL.